This T cell receptor (beta chain) was recovered during a study of T-cell reconstitution after alpha-beta-depleted transplantation in children. Unique molecular identifiers were incorporated into the prepared TCRbeta library. TCRdb passed the PCR reads through MiXCR, listing each CDR3 protein once. The table shows roughly 790,000 distinct CDR3 sequences, with less than 20% occurring only once. This clonotype was seen more than once but under ten times. The V and J ends lost 2 bases and 9 bases respectively, with 20 bases between them. Germline CDR1 and CDR2: SNHLY and FYNNEI. CDR3 length equals 15 residues.

The chain carries TRBV2 and TRBJ2-7; weak D call: TRBD2 (6 bases). This clonotype was obtained from a male patient younger than 18 who had a stem cell transplant for acute lymphoblastic leukemia, so the T cells may come from the graft donor. Here the sequenced sample was PBMCs, mostly from graft donor cells, taken 360 days after TCRalphabeta/CD19-depleted stem cell transplant. CDR3 nucleotide sequence: TGTGCCAGCAGTGAAAAGGGTAGCAGGACTACGCGGCAGTACTTC. Amino acids: CASSEKGSRTTRQYF.